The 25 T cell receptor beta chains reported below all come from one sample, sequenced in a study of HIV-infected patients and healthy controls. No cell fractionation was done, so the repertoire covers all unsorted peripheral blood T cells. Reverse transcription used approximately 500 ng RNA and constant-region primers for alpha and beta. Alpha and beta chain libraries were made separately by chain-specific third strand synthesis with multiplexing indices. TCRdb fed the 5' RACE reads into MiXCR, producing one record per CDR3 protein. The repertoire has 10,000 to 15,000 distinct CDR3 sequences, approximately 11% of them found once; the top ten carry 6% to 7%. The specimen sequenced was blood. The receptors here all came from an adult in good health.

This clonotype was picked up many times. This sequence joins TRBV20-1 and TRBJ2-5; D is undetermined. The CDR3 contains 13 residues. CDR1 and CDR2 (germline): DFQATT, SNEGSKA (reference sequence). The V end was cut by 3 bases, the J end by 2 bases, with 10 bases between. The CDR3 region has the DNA TGCAGTGCTAGTCGGACGGCTCAAGAGACCCAGTACTTC. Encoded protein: CSASRTAQETQYF.

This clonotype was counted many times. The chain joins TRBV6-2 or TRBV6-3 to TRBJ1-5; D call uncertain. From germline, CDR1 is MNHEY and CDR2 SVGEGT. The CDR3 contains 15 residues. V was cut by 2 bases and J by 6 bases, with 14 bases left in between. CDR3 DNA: TGTGCCAGCAGTTACGCTTCCGGGTCGGGTCAGCCCCAGCATTTT. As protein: CASSYASGSGQPQHF.

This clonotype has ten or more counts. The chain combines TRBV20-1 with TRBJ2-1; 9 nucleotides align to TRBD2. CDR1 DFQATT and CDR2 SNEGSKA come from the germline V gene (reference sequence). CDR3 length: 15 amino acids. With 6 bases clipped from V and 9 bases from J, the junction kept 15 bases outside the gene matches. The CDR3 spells CSAPPPREGLGEQFF. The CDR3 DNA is TGCAGTGCCCCCCCCCCGCGGGAGGGTCTCGGTGAGCAGTTCTTC.

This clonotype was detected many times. The CDR3 coding sequence is TGTGCCAGCAGCGGGAAGACTAGCGGGATGGCAGATACGCAGTATTTT. It translates to CASSGKTSGMADTQYF. The J gene is TRBJ2-3, the V gene TRBV5-4; 11 bases agree with TRBD2. Germline V gives CDR1 SGHNT, CDR2 YYREEE (reference sequence). The CDR3 has 16 amino acids. The V and J ends lost 4 bases and 4 bases, in that order; junction bases with no gene match: 8.

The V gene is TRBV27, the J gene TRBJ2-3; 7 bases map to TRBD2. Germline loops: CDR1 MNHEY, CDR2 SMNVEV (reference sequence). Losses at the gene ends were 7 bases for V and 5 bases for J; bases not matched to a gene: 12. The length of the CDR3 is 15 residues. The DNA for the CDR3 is TGTGCCAGCAAACTGCGCCGGGAGGAAGGAGATACGCAGTATTTT. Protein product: CASKLRREEGDTQYF.

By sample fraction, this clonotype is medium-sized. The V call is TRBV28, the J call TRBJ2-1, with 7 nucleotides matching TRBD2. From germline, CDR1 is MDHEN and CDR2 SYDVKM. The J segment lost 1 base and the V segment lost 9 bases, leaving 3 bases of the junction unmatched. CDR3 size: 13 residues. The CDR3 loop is CASGGGSYNEQFF. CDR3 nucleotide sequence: TGTGCCAGTGGGGGAGGGTCCTACAATGAGCAGTTCTTC.

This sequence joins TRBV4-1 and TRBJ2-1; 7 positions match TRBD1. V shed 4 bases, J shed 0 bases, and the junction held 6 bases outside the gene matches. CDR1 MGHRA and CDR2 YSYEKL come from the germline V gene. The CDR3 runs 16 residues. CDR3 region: CASSLEGGSSYNEQFF. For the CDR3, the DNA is TGCGCCAGCAGCCTAGAAGGGGGCAGCTCCTACAATGAGCAGTTCTTC.

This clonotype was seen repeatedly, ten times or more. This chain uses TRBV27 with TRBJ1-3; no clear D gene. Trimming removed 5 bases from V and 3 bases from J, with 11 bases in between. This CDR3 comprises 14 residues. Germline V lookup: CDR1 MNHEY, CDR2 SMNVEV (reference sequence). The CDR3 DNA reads TGTGCCAGCAGTCTCAACAGCCTTGGAAACACCATATATTTT. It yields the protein CASSLNSLGNTIYF.

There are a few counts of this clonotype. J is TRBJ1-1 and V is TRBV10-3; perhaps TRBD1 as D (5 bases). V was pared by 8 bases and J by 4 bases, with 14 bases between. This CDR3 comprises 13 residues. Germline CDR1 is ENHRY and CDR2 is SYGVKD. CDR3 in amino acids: CAISVDSATEAFF. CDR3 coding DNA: TGTGCCATCTCGGTAGACAGTGCCACTGAAGCTTTCTTT.

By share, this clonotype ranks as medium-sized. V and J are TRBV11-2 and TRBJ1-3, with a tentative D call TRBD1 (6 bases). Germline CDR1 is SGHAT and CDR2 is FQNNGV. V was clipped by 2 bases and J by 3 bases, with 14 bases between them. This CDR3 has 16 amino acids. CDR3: CASSLMVQGVGNTIYF. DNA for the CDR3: TGTGCCAGCAGCTTAATGGTACAGGGAGTTGGAAACACCATATATTTT.

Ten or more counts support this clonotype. The CDR3 reads CASSFDSSNQPQHF. The CDR3 DNA reads as TGTGCCAGCAGCTTTGACAGTTCCAATCAGCCCCAGCATTTT. The chain employs TRBV7-2 and TRBJ1-5, with D tentatively TRBD1 (5 bases). Trimming pared 3 bases from V and 3 bases from J, leaving 9 bases between. This CDR3 is built from 14 residues. CDR1 is SGHTA and CDR2 is FQGNSA in the germline V gene. Drawing the rest from reference TRBV7-2 and TRBJ1-5, the complete variable domain is GAGVSQSPSNKVTEKGKDVELRCDPISGHTALYWYRQSLGQGLEFLIYFQGNSAPDKSGLPSDRFSAERTGGSVSTLTIQRTQQEDSAVYLCASSFDSSNQPQHFGDGTRLSIL.

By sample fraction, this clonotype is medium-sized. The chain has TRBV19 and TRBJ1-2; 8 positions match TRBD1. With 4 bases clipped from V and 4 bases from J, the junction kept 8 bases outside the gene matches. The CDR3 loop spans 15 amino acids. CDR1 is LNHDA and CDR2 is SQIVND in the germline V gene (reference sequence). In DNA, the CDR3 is TGTGCCAGTAGTACAGACGGGACAGGATCCTATGGCTACACCTTC. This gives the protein CASSTDGTGSYGYTF.

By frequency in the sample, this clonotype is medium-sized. The CDR3 nucleotides read TGTGCCAGCAGCCGCGGACTAGCGTTCTACAATGAGCAGTTCTTC. Residues: CASSRGLAFYNEQFF. This chain uses TRBV3-1 with TRBJ2-1, with 9 positions matching TRBD2. This CDR3 has 15 amino acids. The V gene end was trimmed by 4 bases and the J gene end by 3 bases; junction bases not matched to a gene: 4. CDR1 LGHDT and CDR2 YNNKEL come from the germline V gene (reference sequence).

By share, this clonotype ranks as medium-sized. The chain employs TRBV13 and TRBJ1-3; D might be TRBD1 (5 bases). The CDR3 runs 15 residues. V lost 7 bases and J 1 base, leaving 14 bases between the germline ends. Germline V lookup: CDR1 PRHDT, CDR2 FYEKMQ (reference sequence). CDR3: CASTKGISSGNTIYF. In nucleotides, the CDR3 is TGTGCCAGCACCAAGGGGATAAGTTCTGGAAACACCATATATTTT.

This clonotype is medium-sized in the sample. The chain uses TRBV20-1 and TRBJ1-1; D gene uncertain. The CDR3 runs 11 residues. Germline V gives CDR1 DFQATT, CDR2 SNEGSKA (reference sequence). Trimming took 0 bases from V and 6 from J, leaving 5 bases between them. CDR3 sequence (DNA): TGCAGTGCTAGAGAAGATGCTGAAGCTTTCTTT. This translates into CSAREDAEAFF.

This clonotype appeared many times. The CDR3 reads CASTYGSISSGANVLTF. CDR3 sequence (DNA): TGTGCCAGCACATATGGCAGTATCAGCTCTGGGGCCAACGTCCTGACTTTC. The rearrangement joins TRBV12-3 or TRBV12-4 to TRBJ2-6; D ambiguous. V lost 7 bases and J 0 bases, leaving 16 bases between the germline ends. The CDR3 has 17 amino acids.

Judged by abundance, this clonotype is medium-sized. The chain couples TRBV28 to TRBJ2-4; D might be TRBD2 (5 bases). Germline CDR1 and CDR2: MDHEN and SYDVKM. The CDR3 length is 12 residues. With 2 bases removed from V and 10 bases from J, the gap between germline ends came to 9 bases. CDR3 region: CASSLDRGIQYF. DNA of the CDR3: TGTGCCAGCAGTTTAGATCGGGGTATTCAGTACTTC. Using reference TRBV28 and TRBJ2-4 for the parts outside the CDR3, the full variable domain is DVKVTQSSRYLVKRTGEKVFLECVQDMDHENMFWYRQDPGLGLRLIYFSYDVKMKEKGDIPEGYSVSREKKERFSLILESASTNQTSMYLCASSLDRGIQYFGAGTRLSVL.

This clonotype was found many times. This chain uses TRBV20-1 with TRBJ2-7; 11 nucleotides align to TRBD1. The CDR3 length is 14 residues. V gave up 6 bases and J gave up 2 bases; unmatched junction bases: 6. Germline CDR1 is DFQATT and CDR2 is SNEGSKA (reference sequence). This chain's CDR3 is CSAGGQGAPYEQYF. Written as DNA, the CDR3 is TGCAGTGCCGGAGGACAGGGGGCCCCCTACGAGCAGTACTTC.

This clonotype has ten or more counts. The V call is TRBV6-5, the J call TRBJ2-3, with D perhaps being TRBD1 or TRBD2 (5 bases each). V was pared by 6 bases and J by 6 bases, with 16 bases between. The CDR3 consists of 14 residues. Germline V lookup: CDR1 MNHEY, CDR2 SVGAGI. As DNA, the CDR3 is TGTGCCAGCAGGACCGATGGGACGGCCGATACGCAGTATTTT. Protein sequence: CASRTDGTADTQYF.

This CDR3 is CSGPPRAGDQETQYF. CDR3 DNA sequence: TGCAGTGGCCCCCCCCGAGCGGGAGATCAAGAGACCCAGTACTTC. The chain carries TRBV20-1 and TRBJ2-5, with 8 bases identical to TRBD2. The germline V gene encodes CDR1 DFQATT and CDR2 SNEGSKA (reference sequence). There are 15 residues in the CDR3. V shed 7 bases and J 2 bases; nucleotides not matched to a gene: 12.

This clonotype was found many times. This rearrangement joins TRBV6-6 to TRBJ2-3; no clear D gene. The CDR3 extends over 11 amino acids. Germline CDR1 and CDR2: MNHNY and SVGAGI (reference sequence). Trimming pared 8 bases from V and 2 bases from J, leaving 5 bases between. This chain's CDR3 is CASGSTDTQYF. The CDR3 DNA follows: TGTGCCAGCGGGTCCACAGATACGCAGTATTTT.

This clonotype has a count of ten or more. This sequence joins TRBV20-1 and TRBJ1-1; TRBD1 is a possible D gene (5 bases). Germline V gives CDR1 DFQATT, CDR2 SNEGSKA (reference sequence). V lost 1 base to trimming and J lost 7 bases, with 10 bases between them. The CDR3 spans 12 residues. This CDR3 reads CSARVYRGEAFF. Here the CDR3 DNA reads TGCAGTGCTAGAGTTTATAGGGGTGAAGCTTTCTTT.

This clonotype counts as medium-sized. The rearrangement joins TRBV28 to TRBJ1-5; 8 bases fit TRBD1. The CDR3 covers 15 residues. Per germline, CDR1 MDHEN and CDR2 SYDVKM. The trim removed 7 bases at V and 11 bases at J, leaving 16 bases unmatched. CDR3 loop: CASNRDRSLTMSQHF. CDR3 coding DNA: TGTGCCAGCAACCGGGACAGGAGCCTTACAATGTCCCAGCATTTT. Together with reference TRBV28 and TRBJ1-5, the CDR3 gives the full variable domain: DVKVTQSSRYLVKRTGEKVFLECVQDMDHENMFWYRQDPGLGLRLIYFSYDVKMKEKGDIPEGYSVSREKKERFSLILESASTNQTSMYLCASNRDRSLTMSQHFGDGTRLSIL.

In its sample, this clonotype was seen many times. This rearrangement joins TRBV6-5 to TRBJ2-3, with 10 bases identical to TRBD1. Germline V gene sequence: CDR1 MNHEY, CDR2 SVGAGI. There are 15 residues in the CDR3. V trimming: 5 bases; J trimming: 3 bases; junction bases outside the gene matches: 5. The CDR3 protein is CASSVTGGATDTQYF. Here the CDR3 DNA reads TGTGCCAGCAGTGTGACAGGGGGCGCGACAGATACGCAGTATTTT.

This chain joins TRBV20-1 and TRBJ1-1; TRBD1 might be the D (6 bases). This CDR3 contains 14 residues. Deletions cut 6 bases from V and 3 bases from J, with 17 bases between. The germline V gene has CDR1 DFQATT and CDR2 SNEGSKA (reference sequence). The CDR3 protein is CSAGRGGGDTEAFF. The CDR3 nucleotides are TGCAGTGCCGGCAGGGGTGGGGGGGACACTGAAGCTTTCTTT.